The table lists the clone carrying this T cell receptor (beta chain) with a count of one. In the authors' workflow: By means of reference gene primer amplification, nucleated cell counts were estimated. Measured with immunoSEQ multiplex PCR; TCRdb has only the in-frame clones, and not every one. V and J calls and clone size come straight from that table; D and trimming were deduced from the DNA. Among around 120,000 clones listed, roughly 89% were seen once. Patients at the Seattle site were enrolled during active infection and followed longitudinally. The CDR3 is 15 amino acids. The germline V gene encodes CDR1 LGHNT and CDR2 FRNRAP. Trimming at V came to 2 bases and at J to 5 bases, leaving 7 bases not matched to a gene. The data were obtained in a study of blood T cell repertoires in COVID-19. Overall study context: From the United States, Italy and Spain came samples of acute and convalescent COVID-19.

The chain recombines TRBV12-5 with TRBJ2-3, with 7 bases that match TRBD1. This clonotype was sampled from a woman aged 55-70 years with COVID-19, enrolled during active disease. The material sequenced was peripheral blood. CDR3 sequence (DNA): TGTGCTAGTGGTTTGAACAGGGGTTTTATAGATACGCAGTATTTT. Protein sequence: CASGLNRGFIDTQYF. Combining the CDR3 with reference TRBV12-5 and TRBJ2-3 gives the whole variable domain DARVTQTPRHKVTEMGQEVTMRCQPILGHNTVFWYRQTMMQGLELLAYFRNRAPLDDSGMPKDRFSAEMPDATLATLKIQPSEPRDSAVYFCASGLNRGFIDTQYFGPGTRLTVL.